This T cell receptor (beta chain) was found in a study of blood T cell repertoires in COVID-19. Profiling relied on immunoSEQ multiplex PCR, and the TCRdb table lists in-frame clones only, not all of them. The sample yields 110,000 or so clones, approximately 80% seen once. CDR3 length equals 14 residues. Germline CDR1 LGHNA, CDR2 YSLEER. Between the trimmed V and J ends, which lost 6 bases and 4 bases, there was a span of 13 bases. The origin of this receptor is a man between 65 and 80 years old with acute or convalescent COVID-19. The sequenced sample consisted of peripheral blood. The chain has TRBV4-3 and TRBJ2-1; TRBD1 is a possible D gene (6 bases). CDR3 nucleotide sequence: TGCGCCAGCAGTCCTGGGACACCTTACAATGAGCAGTTCTTC. It codes for CASSPGTPYNEQFF.